This T cell receptor beta chain was observed in a study of PD-L1 blockade in urothelial cancer (dated 2017 in TCRdb). As for the study more broadly: Every patient began therapy at some point between 2014 and 2015 and was given atezolizumab 1,200 mg intravenously every 3 weeks. About 90% of the roughly 29 patients were males with bladder-origin urothelial cancer, and about 65% of the roughly 29 reported a prior smoking history. Patients had an ECOG performance status of 0 or 1 and had received between 0 and 3 prior chemotherapy regimens. Blood samples were analyzed at 3 weeks after treatment start (second dose) and at 6 weeks after treatment start. A median of 141,255 T cells and some 90,000 unique TCRs was obtained from blood samples, and a median clonality of 0.080 was observed. Somatic, immune and clinical correlates of response to PD-L1 blockade with atezolizumab in urothelial cancer were the focus of an exploratory multi-omic analysis. Pretreatment tumor samples, along with matched peripheral blood collected serially before and after atezolizumab treatment, underwent TCR sequencing. Durable clinical benefit was defined as progression-free survival longer than 6 months, and TCR features were also tested against progression-free and overall survival. In the same patients, whole exome sequencing and RNA sequencing of pretreatment tumors were performed in addition to TCR sequencing. Durable clinical benefit was achieved by nine patients but not by the remaining 20. Twenty-nine patients had pretreatment blood TCR-seq, some 25 had at least one posttreatment blood collection, and some 25 had tumor TCR-seq. Broad study findings and their caveats: Because the sample size was small (n ≈ 28) and many of the analyses were exploratory, the results are meant to be hypothesis-generating. Improved progression-free and overall survival was associated with having pretreatment peripheral blood TCR clonality below the median. Among patients with durable benefit, tumor-associated TCR clones showed greater expansion in peripheral blood 3 weeks after treatment started (n of about 21, p = 0.022).

The germline V gene encodes CDR1 MRHNA and CDR2 SNTAGT. The CDR3 contains 17 residues, cysteine and phenylalanine counted. Of the read, only the CDR3 DNA is kept; its 51 bases are in frame from base 1. After removal of 2 bases from V and 7 bases from J, the junction retains 13 bases not matched to a gene. Read against the paper, the sample's time point label means: peripheral blood 6 weeks after treatment start. The cohort comprised 25 to 30 patients with locally advanced or metastatic urothelial carcinoma treated at Memorial Sloan Kettering on a trial protocol. Peripheral blood mononuclear cells were collected pretreatment and during treatment, with between 1 and 8 total time points obtained per patient. The Qiagen DNeasy Blood extraction kit was used to purify genomic DNA from total PBMCs and from tumor samples. PBMCs were collected pretreatment and during treatment and were isolated and stored as previously described.

Synthetic TCR analog templates were spiked into each PCR so that absolute template abundance could be estimated from read counts. Using the immunoSEQ assay, TCRbeta CDR3 regions were amplified from genomic DNA with bias-controlled V and J gene primers. Sequencing of rearranged TCRbeta segments was performed at approximately 20X coverage. The original methods were these. Sequencing errors were corrected by clustering and CDR3s were annotated against IMGT to assign V, D and J genes. Out-of-frame and stop-codon sequences were excluded, and only productive TCRbeta rearrangements were used in downstream analyses. Clonality was computed as one minus Shannon entropy normalized by the log of the number of unique productive sequences. Fisher's exact test with Benjamini-Hochberg correction, using a cutoff of adjusted p below 0.01, was how clones that differed between time points or between blood and tumor were identified. Entries here come from immuneACCESS through TCRdb and include only in-frame sequences with V and J called. Some clones fail to appear in such tables; in the studies checked, an unresolved V gene covers under half of the shortfall, and the cause of the remainder is unknown. That table supplies the V and J calls and clone size; D and trimming were determined from the DNA. This sample gives 38,000 or so clones in total; approximately 85% of them show up just once. Roughly 2.5% of the sample is taken by the ten largest.

Concerning this clone itself: No antigen is known for it. Per-base qualities were not stored, and no clone one base away is much larger.

Specimen: PBMCs, collected around atezolizumab (anti-PD-L1) treatment. The chain is made from TRBV6-4 and TRBJ1-2, and 10 bases in between align with TRBD1. The origin of this receptor is a man aged 65 to 85 with urothelial cancer. The sequence in DNA is TGTGCCAGCAGTGACCAACCTGGGGACAGGGGCCTTTCTGGCTACACCTTC. Translated, it reads CASSDQPGDRGLSGYTF.